One and the same sample provided the 15 T cell receptor beta chains below, sequenced in a study of T cells in localized non-small cell lung cancer. Only in-frame clones appear in the TCRdb table, and some are missing; sequencing was by immunoSEQ multiplex PCR. The repertoire holds 52,000 or so clones, with around 86% as singletons. Here the sequenced sample was peripheral blood, taken before any cancer treatment. These receptors all stem from a male donor aged 60 or older with stage III squamous cell lung carcinoma.

The chain carries TRBV9 and TRBJ2-1; 11 bases align to TRBD1. The CDR3 loop spans 15 amino acids. The ends lost 3 bases at V and 8 bases at J; junction bases unmatched: 7. Per the germline V gene, CDR1 is SGDLS and CDR2 is YYNGEE. CDR3 DNA: TGTGCCAGCAGCGCCGGGACAGGGGGGATCCATGAGCAGTTCTTC. The encoded protein is CASSAGTGGIHEQFF.

The chain employs TRBV11-2 and TRBJ2-1, with 7 bases lining up with TRBD1. The CDR3 runs 13 residues. J was trimmed by 11 bases and V by 5 bases; bases with no gene match: 9. The germline V gene has CDR1 SGHAT and CDR2 FQNNGV. CDR3 nucleotide sequence: TGTGCCAGCAGCCGAGAGACAGGGTCAAAGCAGTTCTTC. Translating gives CASSRETGSKQFF.

The J gene is TRBJ1-2, the V gene TRBV28; weak D call: TRBD1 (6 bases). V was pared by 6 bases and J by 4 bases, with 12 bases between. This CDR3 is 13 amino acids long. Germline loops: CDR1 MDHEN, CDR2 SYDVKM. The CDR3 coding sequence is TGTGCCAGCAGCCTTGACAGGCTCTATGGCTACACCTTC. This encodes CASSLDRLYGYTF.

This clone appeared once. The chain links TRBV5-8 to TRBJ2-7; possibly TRBD1 for D (5 bases). Germline V gene lookup returns CDR1 SGHTS and CDR2 YDEGEE. Trimming took off 4 bases at V and 3 bases at J, with 8 bases between the two ends. This CDR3 region has 12 residues. In DNA form, the CDR3 reads TGTGCCAGCAGCCATAGGGGCTACGAGCAGTACTTC. Residues: CASSHRGYEQYF.

The chain combines TRBV6-6 with TRBJ2-6; D call uncertain. Germline CDR1 is MNHNY and CDR2 is SVGAGI (reference sequence). The CDR3 totals 16 residues. Trimming left V 5 bases short and J 0 bases short, with 11 bases between. CDR3: CASSGVWSSGANVLTF. The CDR3 nucleotides are TGTGCCAGCAGTGGGGTCTGGAGCTCTGGGGCCAACGTCCTGACTTTC.

The rearrangement joins TRBV28 to TRBJ2-3, with D perhaps TRBD1 (5 bases). V gave up 8 bases and J gave up 4 bases, with 13 bases separating them. Germline CDR1 MDHEN, CDR2 SYDVKM. CDR3 length: 13 amino acids. CDR3 DNA: TGTGCCAGCGGTCTTAGGGGTGCAGATACGCAGTATTTT. Residues: CASGLRGADTQYF.

The chain couples TRBV15 to TRBJ2-7; D is possibly TRBD2 (7 bases). The CDR3 loop spans 15 amino acids. Trimming removed 0 bases at V and 1 base at J, with 10 bases between. CDR1 is LNHNV, CDR2 YYDKDF, per germline (reference sequence). Here the CDR3 reads CATSREGGGSYEQYF. The DNA of the CDR3 is TGTGCCACCAGCAGAGAGGGAGGGGGATCCTACGAGCAGTACTTC.

This chain uses TRBV5-4 with TRBJ2-7; 8 bases are shared with TRBD2. The CDR3 spans 15 residues. The germline CDR1 and CDR2 sequences are SGHNT and YYREEE (reference sequence). The trim removed 3 bases at V and 2 bases at J, leaving 7 bases unmatched. CDR3 DNA sequence: TGTGCCAGCAGCTATAAAGCGGGAGTCCCCTACGAGCAGTACTTC. Translated: CASSYKAGVPYEQYF.

The chain employs TRBV5-1 and TRBJ1-1; D not resolved. V lost 4 bases and J lost 7, with 11 bases in between. Germline V gene lookup returns CDR1 SGHRS and CDR2 YFSETQ. This CDR3 region has 12 residues. CDR3 residues: CASSPGPVEAFF. The DNA of the CDR3 is TGCGCCAGCAGCCCCGGGCCTGTTGAAGCTTTCTTT.

CDR3 residues: CASRPTAGVGQYF. In DNA, the CDR3 is TGTGCCAGCAGGCCCACCGCGGGGGTGGGGCAGTACTTC. The chain combines TRBV6-5 with TRBJ2-7; TRBD2 matches 7 bases. CDR1 and CDR2 (germline): MNHEY, SVGAGI. The junction had 11 bases not matched to a gene; V was cut back by 6 bases and J by 9 bases. This CDR3 comprises 13 residues.

The rearrangement links TRBV11-2 to TRBJ1-1, with 11 positions matching TRBD1. V lost 5 bases to trimming and J lost 4 bases; unmatched junction nucleotides: 15. Germline V lookup: CDR1 SGHAT, CDR2 FQNNGV. The CDR3 has 18 residues. In DNA form, the CDR3 reads TGTGCCAGCAGCGTAGCCGGACAGGGGGCCCGAGGCAGCACTGAAGCTTTCTTT. Its translation: CASSVAGQGARGSTEAFF.

The chain uses TRBV4-2 and TRBJ1-1, with D unclear. V was trimmed by 4 bases and J by 5 bases, leaving 23 bases between them. The germline V gene encodes CDR1 LGHNA and CDR2 YNFKEQ. The CDR3 runs to 17 residues. DNA of the CDR3: TGTGCCAGCAGCCCTCTCCCCGGTAGACGGCGGGGAACTGAAGCTTTCTTT. Translated, it gives CASSPLPGRRRGTEAFF.

CDR3 nucleotide sequence: TGCAGCGCTGGGCGGGGGTCCGAGCAGTACTTC. Its translation: CSAGRGSEQYF. The rearrangement joins TRBV29-1 to TRBJ2-7; 7 bases agree with TRBD2. The CDR3 runs 11 residues. V gave up 7 bases and J gave up 6 bases; unmatched junction bases: 6. From germline, CDR1 is SQVTM and CDR2 ANQGSEA.

This chain connects TRBV7-9 to TRBJ2-2; D may be TRBD2 (7 bases). Trimming left V 5 bases short and J 1 base short, with 11 bases between. Looked up from germline, CDR1 is SEHNR and CDR2 is FQNEAQ (reference sequence). This CDR3 comprises 15 residues. The CDR3 sequence is CASSTAGQNTGELFF. CDR3 nucleotides: TGTGCCAGCAGCACAGCGGGACAGAACACCGGGGAGCTGTTTTTT.

The chain links TRBV10-1 to TRBJ2-3; 12 bases agree with TRBD2. V gave up 2 bases and J gave up 0 bases; unmatched junction bases: 9. The CDR3 is 19 residues long. Germline CDR1 WNHNN, CDR2 SYGVQD (reference sequence). DNA for the CDR3: TGCGCCAGCAGTGAGAGGCTAGCGGGAGGGCCTTTGAGCACAGATACGCAGTATTTT. Translating it yields CASSERLAGGPLSTDTQYF.